This T cell receptor beta chain came from a study of T cell repertoires in cytomegalovirus infection. Study-wide context: TCR beta signatures that were public indicated CMV infection and matching HLA type. Findings of the study overall: In two of eight donors, the top clonotype was HLA-C-restricted CMV-specific.

TCRdb called the reads again in MiXCR, with one record for every CDR3 protein. The sample contains approximately 110,000 distinct CDR3 sequences, 25% to 35% of which appear only once. As for this clonotype: Its antigen is unidentified.

CDR3 length equals 16 residues. Germline-derived CDR1 and CDR2 are MDHEN and SYDVKM. Germline trimming cut 3 bases from V and 4 bases from J; bases unmatched to any gene: 6. The V and J genes are TRBV28 and TRBJ1-1; TRBD1 matches at 12 bases. The starting material was CD8+ T cells from cultured PBMCs, obtained from culture after CMV antigen stimulation. The clonotype was recovered from a human donor in good health (CMV status not recorded). Some clones in this sample may be carry-over from other donors' samples. CDR3 sequence reads: CASSFGDRGLGTEAFF. CDR3 DNA sequence: TGTGCCAGCAGTTTTGGGGACAGGGGGCTTGGCACTGAAGCTTTCTTT.